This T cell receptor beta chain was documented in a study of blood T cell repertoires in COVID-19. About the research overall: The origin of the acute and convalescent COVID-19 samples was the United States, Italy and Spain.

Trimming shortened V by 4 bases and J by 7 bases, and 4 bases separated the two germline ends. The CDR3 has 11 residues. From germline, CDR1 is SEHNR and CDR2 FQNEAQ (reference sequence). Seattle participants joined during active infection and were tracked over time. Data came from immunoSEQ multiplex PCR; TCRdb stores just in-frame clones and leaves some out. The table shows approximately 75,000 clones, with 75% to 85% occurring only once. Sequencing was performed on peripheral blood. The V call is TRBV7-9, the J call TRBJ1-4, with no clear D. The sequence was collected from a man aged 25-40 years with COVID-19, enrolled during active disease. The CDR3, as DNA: TGTGCCAGCAGCTCGGGTGAAAAACTGTTTTTT. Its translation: CASSSGEKLFF.